The 3 T cell receptor beta chains given below trace back to one sample, sequenced in a study of neoadjuvant anti-PD-1 for oral cavity cancer. Profiled with immunoSEQ multiplex PCR; TCRdb holds only in-frame clones, not every one. The table lists 84,000 or so clones, under 90% of them singletons. The material sequenced was PBMCs, taken before nivolumab (anti-PD-1) treatment. These receptors all come from a person aged 40-85 years with oral cavity squamous cell carcinoma.

The rearrangement joins TRBV18 to TRBJ1-1; weak D call: TRBD1 (5 bases). Deletions cut 2 bases from V and 4 bases from J, with 11 bases between. Germline V gene sequence: CDR1 KGHSH, CDR2 LQKENI. The CDR3 covers 14 residues. CDR3 region: CASSPARGSTEAFF. CDR3 sequence (DNA): TGTGCCAGCTCACCAGCGAGGGGTTCCACTGAAGCTTTCTTT.

The chain is built from TRBV19 and TRBJ2-1; TRBD2 matches at 10 bases. The CDR3 contains 16 residues. Germline CDR1 reads LNHDA; CDR2 reads SQIVND (reference sequence). The trim removed 6 bases at V and 4 bases at J, leaving 9 bases unmatched. The CDR3 protein is CASSPPGLAVYNEQFF. CDR3 bases: TGTGCCAGTAGCCCCCCCGGACTAGCGGTATACAATGAGCAGTTCTTC.

CDR3 loop: CASSFNRGEGETQYF. Here the CDR3 DNA reads TGTGCCAGCAGCTTTAACAGGGGGGAAGGGGAGACCCAGTACTTC. The chain joins TRBV7-6 to TRBJ2-5; the match to TRBD1 covers 8 bases. With V trimmed by 3 bases and J by 5 bases, 8 bases remained unmatched. Germline CDR1 is SGHVS and CDR2 is FNYEAQ. CDR3 size: 15 residues.